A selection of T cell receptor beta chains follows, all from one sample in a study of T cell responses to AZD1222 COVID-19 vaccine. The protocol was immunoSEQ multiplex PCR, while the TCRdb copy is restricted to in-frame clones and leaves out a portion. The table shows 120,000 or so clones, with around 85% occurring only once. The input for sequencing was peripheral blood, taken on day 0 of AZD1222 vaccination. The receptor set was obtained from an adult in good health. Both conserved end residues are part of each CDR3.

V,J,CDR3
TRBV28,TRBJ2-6,CASSPGTSSGANVLTF
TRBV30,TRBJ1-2,CAWSASGYGYTF
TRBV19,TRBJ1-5,CASLTGGHSNQPQHF
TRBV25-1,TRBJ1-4,CASSGTGGNEKLFF
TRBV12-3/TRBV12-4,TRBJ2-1,CASGRGVYNEQFF
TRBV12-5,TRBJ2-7,CASGTDGYEQYF
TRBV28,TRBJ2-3,CASSLRQHLTDTQYF
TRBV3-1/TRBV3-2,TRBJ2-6,CASRRGTGANVLTF
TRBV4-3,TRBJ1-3,CASSQESGAGGNTIYF
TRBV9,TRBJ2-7,CASSVAGGTGGDEQYF
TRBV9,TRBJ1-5,CASSVGYSNQPQHF
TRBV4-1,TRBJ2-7,CASSQETGTPSYEQYF
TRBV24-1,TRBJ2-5,CATGPTSDGETQYF
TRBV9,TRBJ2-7,CASSGAGRTGASYEQYF
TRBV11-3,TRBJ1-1,CASSSRAGTEAFF
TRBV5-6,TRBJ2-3,CASSFGLAGITDTQYF
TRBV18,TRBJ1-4,CASSLGSNEKLFF
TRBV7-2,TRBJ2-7,CASSSPFGGVYEQYF
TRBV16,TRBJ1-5,CASSQWVKVMVQPQHF
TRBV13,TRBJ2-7,CASSPGQGVYEQYF
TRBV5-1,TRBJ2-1,CASRTGTSSYNEQFF
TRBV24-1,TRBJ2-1,CATSEGGSWYNEQFF
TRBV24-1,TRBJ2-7,CATSDFSEGSPGEQYF
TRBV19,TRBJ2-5,CASSDTGFETQYF
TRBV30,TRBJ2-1,CAWQKTGLAGRMSSYNEQFF
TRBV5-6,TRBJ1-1,CASSLYTEAFF
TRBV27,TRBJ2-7,CASSLKSSYEQYF
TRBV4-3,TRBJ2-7,CASSQVAGSGDEQYF
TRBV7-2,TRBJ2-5,CASSLGTSGGAVTQYF
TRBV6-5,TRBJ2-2,CASSYIEGRGGELFF
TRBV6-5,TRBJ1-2,CASSYDYGGAGRGYTF
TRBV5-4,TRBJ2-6,CASSLDQKRRGGANVLTF
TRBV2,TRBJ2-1,CASSVRGGYNEQFF
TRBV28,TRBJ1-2,CASRSGTGGANYGYTF
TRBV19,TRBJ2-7,CASSTDSRAYEQYF
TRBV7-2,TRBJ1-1,CASSPRQGAEAFF
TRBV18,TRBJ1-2,CASSPSTGTKSGYTF
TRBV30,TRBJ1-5,CAWTPGTSSEPQHF
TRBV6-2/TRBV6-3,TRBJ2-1,CASSSPSGRPYNEQFF
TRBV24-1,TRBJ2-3,CATSDRGQGTDTQYF
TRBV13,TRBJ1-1,CASSLEGGNTEAFF
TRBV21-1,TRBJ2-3,CASRIFPGQGPDTQYF
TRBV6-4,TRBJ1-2,CASSDGDRVGYGYTF
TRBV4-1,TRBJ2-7,CASSPDRVYEQYF
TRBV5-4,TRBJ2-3,CASSTTSGRSTDTQYF
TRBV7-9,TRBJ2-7,CASSADSFIREQYF
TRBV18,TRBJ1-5,CASSPLRADNQPQHF
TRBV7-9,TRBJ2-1,CASSAGPKGQHEQFF